The 21 T cell receptor beta chains presented below share a single source sample, sequenced in a study of T cells in Graves' hyperthyroidism and ophthalmopathy. There were TCR beta CDR3 regions amplified from RNA transcripts. HTBI primers drove first-round RT-PCR of the TCR CDR3. Each CDR3 protein gets one entry after TCRdb re-called the multiplex PCR reads with MiXCR. This sample has hundreds of thousands of distinct CDR3 sequences, with over 35% found just once. The sequenced sample was blood. The source of these receptors is a woman in her thirties or forties with Graves' hyperthyroidism.

Notes on this clonotype: One end of the junction is discordant with germline, which a read error may explain. The rearrangement links TRBV24-1 to TRBJ2-7, with D possibly TRBD1 on 5 matching bases. The germline CDR1 and CDR2 sequences are KGHDR and SFDVKD. The CDR3 contains 13 residues. The CDR3 is CASSFSGSDEQYF. CDR3 nucleotides: TGTGCCAGCAGTTTTTCAGGGTCTGACGAGCAGTACTTC.

This chain links TRBV5-5 with TRBJ2-2; TRBD1 matches 7 bases. The V segment lost 4 bases and the J segment 3 bases; nucleotides outside the gene matches: 6. The CDR3 is 15 residues long. The germline V gene encodes CDR1 SGHKS and CDR2 YYEKEE (reference sequence). The CDR3 DNA reads TGTGCCAGCAGCACCAGACAGGGCTACACCGGGGAGCTGTTTTTT. It encodes CASSTRQGYTGELFF.

There are many counts of this clonotype. The rearrangement uses TRBV7-2 and TRBJ1-5; 10 nucleotides line up with TRBD1. The germline V gene encodes CDR1 SGHTA and CDR2 FQGNSA. The trim removed 5 bases at V and 3 bases at J, leaving 4 bases unmatched. The CDR3 extends over 15 amino acids. CDR3 DNA sequence: TGTGCCAGCAGCAGGACAGGGGGGACCAATCAGCCCCAGCATTTT. This encodes CASSRTGGTNQPQHF.

The chain uses TRBV4-1 and TRBJ1-5; D gene unclear. CDR1 is MGHRA and CDR2 is YSYEKL in the germline V gene. The CDR3 has 13 amino acids. Trimming cost V 1 base and J 7 bases, with 8 bases left between them. For the CDR3, the DNA is TGCGCCAGCAGCCAAGGCGTGGAACAGCCCCAGCATTTT. It specifies CASSQGVEQPQHF.

The chain carries TRBV12-3 or TRBV12-4 and TRBJ1-4, with unresolved D. The CDR3 totals 14 residues. The V end lost 7 bases, the J end lost 3 bases, and 12 bases lay between the germline ends. This chain's CDR3 is CASTPGSSNEKLFF. Here the CDR3 DNA reads TGTGCCAGCACCCCAGGCAGTTCTAATGAAAAACTGTTTTTT.

To note about this clonotype: Since a much larger clone is just one base distant, this may be a read error. The CDR3 coding sequence is TGTGCCACCAGCAGAGGTCCAACTCCAGACGAGCAGTACTTC. Protein product: CATSRGPTPDEQYF. The rearrangement uses TRBV15 and TRBJ2-7; D gene unclear. Germline assignment: CDR1 LNHNV and CDR2 YYDKDF (reference sequence). The germline V and J ends were trimmed by 1 base and 5 bases, with 12 bases remaining between them. This CDR3 contains 14 residues.

J is TRBJ1-2 and V is TRBV5-4, with D perhaps TRBD1 (6 bases). With 2 bases removed from V and 4 bases from J, the gap between germline ends came to 12 bases. Germline lookup yields CDR1 SGHNT and CDR2 YYREEE (reference sequence). The CDR3 extends over 14 amino acids. The CDR3 nucleotides read TGTGCCAGCAGCTTTAGGGGGACACCCTATGGCTACACCTTC. Amino acid sequence: CASSFRGTPYGYTF.

This clonotype was seen a few times. The V gene is TRBV12-3 or TRBV12-4, the J gene TRBJ1-5; the match to TRBD1 covers 10 bases. With V trimmed by 2 bases and J by 7 bases, 11 bases remained unmatched. The CDR3 spans 17 residues. The CDR3 sequence: CASSLPGQGKARQPQHF. The DNA for the CDR3 is TGTGCCAGCAGTTTACCGGGACAGGGGAAGGCGAGACAGCCCCAGCATTTT.

This clonotype was observed at least ten times. The chain employs TRBV6-5 and TRBJ1-1; D might be TRBD1 (6 bases). Germline CDR1 MNHEY, CDR2 SVGAGI. The germline V and J ends were trimmed by 7 bases and 0 bases, with 15 bases remaining between them. The CDR3 is 15 amino acids. This chain's CDR3 is CASTIRDTLNTEAFF. CDR3 nucleotide sequence: TGTGCCAGCACGATCCGGGACACCCTGAACACTGAAGCTTTCTTT.

This sequence joins TRBV5-5 and TRBJ1-5; unclear D gene. The CDR3 covers 14 residues. Trimming stripped 0 bases from V and 3 bases from J, with 7 bases between. Germline V CDR1 and CDR2: SGHKS, YYEKEE (reference sequence). The CDR3 here is CASSLADFNQPQHF. In DNA form, the CDR3 reads TGTGCCAGCAGCTTGGCAGATTTCAATCAGCCCCAGCATTTT.

There are many counts of this clonotype. The rearrangement joins TRBV6-5 to TRBJ1-5; D might be TRBD1 (5 bases). The V gene's germline CDR1 is MNHEY and CDR2 SVGAGI. The germline V and J ends were trimmed by 6 bases and 9 bases, with 18 bases remaining between them. This CDR3 contains 14 residues. CDR3: CASRPGPSSGPQHF. DNA of the CDR3: TGTGCCAGCAGGCCGGGACCGTCGTCCGGGCCCCAGCATTTT.

This chain joins TRBV11-2 and TRBJ1-5; the D gene is possibly TRBD1 (5 bases). V gave up 0 bases and J gave up 3 bases, with 9 bases separating them. There are 15 residues in the CDR3. CDR1 and CDR2 (germline): SGHAT, FQNNGV. CDR3 sequence reads: CASSLEAGHNQPQHF. The CDR3 DNA sequence: TGTGCCAGCAGCTTAGAAGCGGGGCACAATCAGCCCCAGCATTTT.

V usage is TRBV6-1 and J usage is TRBJ2-5; weak D call: TRBD1 (6 bases). V was pared by 8 bases and J by 5 bases, with 12 bases between. Germline V gene data show CDR1 as MNHNS and CDR2 as SASEGT. The CDR3 totals 12 residues. In nucleotides, the CDR3 is TGTGCCAGCGAGAGACAGGACGAGACCCAGTACTTC. It yields the protein CASERQDETQYF.

The chain uses TRBV5-1 and TRBJ1-1; TRBD1 might be the D (5 bases). The V end was cut by 0 bases, the J end by 10 bases, with 19 bases between. CDR3 length: 15 residues. CDR1 is SGHRS, CDR2 YFSETQ, per germline. CDR3: CASSLGGALGRGAFF. For the CDR3, the DNA is TGCGCCAGCAGCTTGGGAGGGGCGCTGGGGCGTGGAGCTTTCTTT.

The genes are TRBV10-1 and TRBJ1-1; a possible D gene is TRBD1 (5 bases). The CDR3 is made up of 15 amino acids. V lost 6 bases, J lost 3 bases, and 17 bases lay in between. Per the germline V gene, CDR1 is WNHNN and CDR2 is SYGVQD (reference sequence). In DNA, the CDR3 is TGCGCCAGCAGCGAGGGGTGGGGTTCGGACACTGAAGCTTTCTTT. This translates into CASSEGWGSDTEAFF.

V is TRBV7-2 and J is TRBJ1-5; D possibly corresponds to TRBD1 (5 bases). The length of the CDR3 is 15 residues. Germline V gene sequence: CDR1 SGHTA, CDR2 FQGNSA. V was clipped by 4 bases and J by 5 bases, with 15 bases between them. The CDR3 here is CASSSGGGGHQPQHF. CDR3 bases: TGTGCCAGCAGCTCGGGGGGGGGGGGTCATCAGCCCCAGCATTTT.

CDR3 nucleotide sequence: TGTGCCAGCAGCGACCCGCTATTAAGACAGGGCCTTACCGGGGAGCTGTTTTTT. This translates into CASSDPLLRQGLTGELFF. The chain carries TRBV9 and TRBJ2-2; TRBD1 matches 7 bases. Trimming took 3 bases from V and 5 from J; bases not matched to a gene: 16. Germline lookup yields CDR1 SGDLS and CDR2 YYNGEE. The CDR3 consists of 18 residues.

The V gene is TRBV27, the J gene TRBJ1-4; D ambiguous. The CDR3 extends over 15 amino acids. Per germline, CDR1 MNHEY and CDR2 SMNVEV (reference sequence). The ends were cut back, 8 bases at V and 6 bases at J, with 19 bases in the middle. The DNA of the CDR3 is TGTGCCAGCGGGAGGACCTTCCTCGGGGATGAAAAACTGTTTTTT. This gives the protein CASGRTFLGDEKLFF. Supplemented by reference TRBV27 and TRBJ1-4, the full variable domain reads EAQVTQNPRYLITVTGKKLTVTCSQNMNHEYMSWYRQDPGLGLRQIYYSMNVEVTDKGDVPEGYKVSRKEKRNFPLILESPSPNQTSLYFCASGRTFLGDEKLFFGSGTQLSVL.

Of note for this clonotype: With a much larger clone just one base away, this may be a read error. The chain uses TRBV29-1 and TRBJ1-3, with D perhaps matching TRBD1 (5 bases). The CDR3 sequence is 14 residues long. Germline V gives CDR1 SQVTM, CDR2 ANQGSEA. This CDR3 reads CGVDLGGAGNTIYF. In DNA form, the CDR3 reads TGCGGCGTTGATCTGGGGGGAGCTGGAAACACCATATATTTT.

This clonotype has ten or more counts. The gene calls are TRBV15 and TRBJ1-4; D remains unclear. The CDR3 consists of 13 residues. CDR1 and CDR2 from the germline V gene are LNHNV and YYDKDF (reference sequence). V was trimmed by 8 bases and J by 8 bases, leaving 15 bases between them. CDR3 residues: CATATIQWEKLFF. The CDR3 DNA reads TGTGCCACCGCCACTATACAATGGGAAAAACTGTTTTTT.

The chain combines TRBV6-5 with TRBJ1-2; TRBD1 aligns across 9 bases. Germline V gene sequence: CDR1 MNHEY, CDR2 SVGAGI. V gave up 1 base and J gave up 7 bases; unmatched junction bases: 4. CDR3 length: 14 residues. In DNA form, the CDR3 reads TGTGCCAGCAGTTACTACACAGGGGGCCGTGGCTACACCTTC. Translated, it gives CASSYYTGGRGYTF.